The 6 T cell receptor beta chains below all came from one sample that was sequenced in a study of blood T cell repertoires in COVID-19. The repertoire was sequenced with immunoSEQ multiplex PCR; TCRdb's copy has only in-frame clones and lacks some. The table includes 100,000 to 150,000 clones, 80% to 95% detected once. Sequencing was done on a sample of peripheral blood. The source of these receptors is a man in his forties or fifties with COVID-19, enrolled during active disease.

The chain recombines TRBV6-5 with TRBJ1-1, with 7 bases aligning to TRBD1. The CDR3 has 14 amino acids. The V gene's germline CDR1 is MNHEY and CDR2 SVGAGI. The V gene end was trimmed by 7 bases and the J gene end by 4 bases; junction bases not matched to a gene: 9. The CDR3 here is CASILDRVVTEAFF. CDR3 DNA: TGTGCCAGCATTCTAGACAGGGTTGTCACTGAAGCTTTCTTT.

The CDR3 DNA follows: TGTGCCAGCAGCCAGGGAGGGCGCAATCAGCCCCAGCATTTT. Translated: CASSQGGRNQPQHF. The chain combines TRBV3-1 (or the pseudogene TRBV3-2) with TRBJ1-5, with unresolved D. This CDR3 contains 14 residues. V was clipped by 3 bases and J by 2 bases, with 8 bases between them. Germline lookup yields CDR1 LGHDT and CDR2 YNNKEL (reference sequence).

V gene TRBV30 combines with J gene TRBJ2-1; 7 bases fit TRBD1. This CDR3 is built from 14 residues. The J segment lost 8 bases and the V segment lost 6 bases, leaving 13 bases of the junction unmatched. CDR1 and CDR2 from the germline V gene are GTSNPN and SVGIG (reference sequence). CDR3 sequence (DNA): TGTGCCTGCGGTTACCACAGGGGCGGCGATGAGCAGTTCTTC. This sequence encodes CACGYHRGGDEQFF.

The chain carries TRBV14 and TRBJ2-1, with a tentative D call TRBD2 (6 bases). V dropped 4 bases and J dropped 1 base, with 14 bases sitting between them. The CDR3 totals 16 residues. The germline gives CDR1 SGHDN, CDR2 FVKESK. The CDR3 is CASSRDWSPSYNEQFF. The CDR3, as DNA: TGTGCCAGCAGCCGGGACTGGTCACCTTCCTACAATGAGCAGTTCTTC.

The rearrangement joins TRBV5-5 to TRBJ2-1, with D unresolved. The CDR3 runs to 13 residues. CDR1 is SGHKS, CDR2 YYEKEE, per germline (reference sequence). Between the trimmed V and J ends, which lost 4 bases and 9 bases, there was a span of 14 bases. CDR3 in amino acids: CASSSPHDGEQFF. CDR3 DNA sequence: TGTGCCAGCAGCAGCCCTCATGATGGTGAGCAGTTCTTC.

This chain connects TRBV4-1 to TRBJ1-5; 11 nucleotides match TRBD1. Germline V gives CDR1 MGHRA, CDR2 YSYEKL. CDR3 length equals 15 residues. V shed 5 bases and J 1 base; nucleotides not matched to a gene: 1. CDR3 bases: TGCGCCAGCAGCTGGGACAGGGGGAGCAATCAGCCCCAGCATTTT. It specifies CASSWDRGSNQPQHF.